These T cell receptor beta chains were read from a single sample in a study of early T cells in non-severe SARS-CoV-2 infection. TCRdb passed the 5' RACE reads through MiXCR, listing each CDR3 protein once. There are tens of thousands of distinct CDR3 sequences in the sample; 4% to 4.5% occur only once, and more than 2.5% lies in the top ten. What was sequenced was whole blood. The receptors shown here come from an adult who was a healthcare worker with PCR-confirmed SARS-CoV-2 infection or an uninfected control (not recorded which). Both conserved end residues are part of each CDR3. Fields, in order: clone size, CDR3 length, J gene, V gene, D gene, CDR3 DNA, CDR3 protein. A D gene is named only where the DNA matches it firmly. A row's size may be missing; if present it is once, few, many or a size class.

many	15	TRBJ1-3	TRBV18	.	TGTGCCAGCTCACCAGCCAGAAACTCTGGAAACACCATATATTTT	CASSPARNSGNTIYF
few	12	TRBJ2-1	TRBV5-1	.	TGCGCCAGCAGCCCCGGGTACAATGAGCAGTTCTTC	CASSPGYNEQFF
many	13	TRBJ2-5	TRBV3-1	.	TGTGCCAGCAGCCAGGGAGTTCAGGAGACCCAGTACTTC	CASSQGVQETQYF
few	15	TRBJ2-7	TRBV20-1	TRBD1	TGCAGTGCTAGAGCGGGGACAGGTGGATCCTACGAGCAGTACTTC	CSARAGTGGSYEQYF
many	15	TRBJ2-7	TRBV20-1	TRBD2	TGCAGTGCTAGTTCTACTAGCGGGAGAACCCACGAGCAGTACTTC	CSASSTSGRTHEQYF
many	15	TRBJ2-3	TRBV24-1	.	TGTGCCACCAGTGATTCGAGGGGTGGAGGAGATACGCAGTATTTT	CATSDSRGGGDTQYF
few	16	TRBJ2-1	TRBV12-3/TRBV12-4	.	TGTGCCAGCAGGAGACAAATGAGTGAGATCTACAATGAGCAGTTCTTC	CASRRQMSEIYNEQFF
few	15	TRBJ1-2	TRBV27	.	TGTGCCAGCAGAGCTACAGGACGGATTAACTATGGCTACACCTTC	CASRATGRINYGYTF
many	14	TRBJ2-5	TRBV28	.	TGTGCCAGCAGGGCAGCGACCGTCCAAGAGACCCAGTACTTC	CASRAATVQETQYF
many	16	TRBJ2-1	TRBV5-5	.	TGTGCCAGCAGCTCCGACCGGGACTCCAAGCTGAATGAGCAGTTCTTC	CASSSDRDSKLNEQFF
many	14	TRBJ2-7	TRBV10-2	.	TGCGCCAGCAGTGAAGGCAGGGGTCTCTACGAGCAGTACTTC	CASSEGRGLYEQYF
many	11	TRBJ1-2	TRBV6-5	.	TGTGCCAGCCAGGACAACTATGGCTACACCTTC	CASQDNYGYTF
many	16	TRBJ1-6	TRBV12-3/TRBV12-4	.	TGTGCCAGCAGTCTGTACTCTTCCACCTATAATTCACCCCTCCACTTT	CASSLYSSTYNSPLHF
many	16	TRBJ1-5	TRBV6-1	TRBD1	TGTGCCAGCAGTGCGAGGACAGGTTCTGGCAATCAGCCCCAGCATTTT	CASSARTGSGNQPQHF
many	16	TRBJ2-1	TRBV7-6	.	TGTGCCAGCAGCTTACACGGGGAGCGCTCCTACAATGAGCAGTTCTTC	CASSLHGERSYNEQFF
many	16	TRBJ2-5	TRBV5-4	TRBD2	TGTGCCAGCAGCCTAGCGGGGAGGTTAACATCAGAGACCCAGTACTTC	CASSLAGRLTSETQYF
many	13	TRBJ2-7	TRBV14	.	TGTGCCAGCAGCCAGCAGATGGGGTACGAGCAGTACTTC	CASSQQMGYEQYF
.	16	TRBJ2-7	TRBV11-2	TRBD2	TGTGTCAGCAGCCACTGGACTAGCGGGAGCCAGCACGAGCAGTACTTC	CVSSHWTSGSQHEQYF
few	17	TRBJ2-6	TRBV2	TRBD1	TGTGCCGTAGTAACGGACAGGGCTATATCTGGGGCCAACGTCCTGACTTTC	CAVVTDRAISGANVLTF
many	15	TRBJ2-1	TRBV29-1	TRBD2	TGCAGCGGTGCCGCGCGGGAGTATTCCTACAATGAGCAGTTCTTC	CSGAAREYSYNEQFF
many	17	TRBJ2-1	TRBV20-1	.	TGCAGTGCTAGAGATCTTCTGGGAACTGAACCCTACAATGAGCAGTTCTTC	CSARDLLGTEPYNEQFF
many	14	TRBJ1-2	TRBV6-5	.	TGTGCCAGCAGTTACTCGACGGGCAAAGATGGCTACACCTTC	CASSYSTGKDGYTF
many	13	TRBJ1-5	TRBV6-1	.	TGTGCCACCGAGGGAGGAGGGAATCAGCCCCAGCATTTT	CATEGGGNQPQHF
many	14	TRBJ2-2	TRBV7-6	.	TGTGCCAGCAGCTTAGAAACCGACACCGGGGAGCTGTTTTTT	CASSLETDTGELFF
many	15	TRBJ1-5	TRBV7-6	.	TGTGCCAGCAGCTTACCTGGCGGGGGGCGCGGGCCCCAGCATTTT	CASSLPGGGRGPQHF
many	16	TRBJ2-3	TRBV21-1	.	TGTGCCAGCAGCAAAGCCGCTAGCGAAGGCACAGATACGCAGTATTTT	CASSKAASEGTDTQYF
many	15	TRBJ2-4	TRBV2	.	TGTGCCAGCAGTGATGCGGAAGGAACCCAAAACATTCAGTACTTC	CASSDAEGTQNIQYF
.	13	TRBJ1-1	TRBV29-1	.	TGCAGCGTTGTGGAATACAGGAACACTGAAGCTTTCTTT	CSVVEYRNTEAFF
many	15	TRBJ2-1	TRBV20-1	.	TGCAGTGCTCTCCAACTAGAGTGGGAGAACAATGAGCAGTTCTTC	CSALQLEWENNEQFF
many	11	TRBJ1-1	TRBV30	.	TGTGCCTGGAGTGGTGTAACTGAAGCTTTCTTT	CAWSGVTEAFF
many	15	TRBJ2-1	TRBV12-3/TRBV12-4	TRBD2	TGTGCCAGCAGAGGGGCGGGAGGGAACTACAATGAGCAGTTCTTC	CASRGAGGNYNEQFF
many	16	TRBJ2-6	TRBV11-3	TRBD2	TGTGCCACCTCGAATAGCGGGAGGACCGGGGCCAACGTCCTGACTTTC	CATSNSGRTGANVLTF